This T cell receptor (beta chain) was observed in a study of Graves' ophthalmopathy and Graves' hyperthyroidism. Study-level background: There was a collection of peripheral blood at initial diagnosis, before any treatment.

The study excluded patients with other autoimmune diseases, uncontrolled infections, pregnancy or lactation. RNA transcripts were the source from which TCR beta CDR3 regions were amplified. Scientists carried out first-round RT-PCR using HTBI primers and then a second-round multiplex PCR. Each CDR3 protein is one row after TCRdb ran MiXCR on the multiplex PCR reads. Of a few hundred thousand distinct CDR3 sequences listed, about 17% are singletons. In its sample, this clonotype was seen many times. V gave up 3 bases and J gave up 1 base; unmatched junction bases: 12. The CDR3 has 17 amino acids. Per the germline V gene, CDR1 is LGHDT and CDR2 is YNNKEL (reference sequence).

Sequenced material: peripheral blood. The receptor comes from a woman aged 18-29 years with Graves' ophthalmopathy. The rearrangement uses TRBV3-1 and TRBJ2-7; 7 nucleotides agree with TRBD2. The CDR3 DNA reads as TGTGCCAGCAGCCAGGGAGGGAGCCTTAGGGAATCCTACGAGCAGTACTTC. Protein sequence: CASSQGGSLRESYEQYF.